Each of the 32 T cell receptor beta chains below was sequenced from the same sample in a study of control samples from healthy donors and cancer patients. Repertoires were generated with immunoSEQ multiplex PCR, while TCRdb's copy carries only in-frame clones and drops some. The table has about 79,000 clones, roughly 93% seen once. Material: PBMCs. These receptors came from a woman in her forties with lung cancer.

CDR3 residues: CASSLSGELFF. CDR3 bases: TGTGCCAGCAGTTTATCGGGGGAGCTGTTTTTT. The V and J genes are TRBV12-3 or TRBV12-4 and TRBJ2-2; D ambiguous. This CDR3 spans 11 amino acids. With 2 bases removed from V and 8 bases from J, the gap between germline ends came to 3 bases.

The chain recombines TRBV7-8 with TRBJ2-7; D might be TRBD1 or TRBD2, each matching 5 bases. CDR3 length: 15 residues. V was clipped by 1 base and J by 5 bases, with 15 bases between them. Per germline, CDR1 SGHVS and CDR2 FQNEAQ. For the CDR3, the DNA is TGTGCCAGCAGCTTAGAGGAAGGGGAGCTCAACGAGCAGTACTTC. Protein: CASSLEEGELNEQYF.

The V and J genes are TRBV18 and TRBJ2-3; 9 positions agree with TRBD1. There are 15 residues in the CDR3. In germline, CDR1 is KGHSH, CDR2 LQKENI. J was trimmed by 2 bases and V by 6 bases; bases with no gene match: 6. DNA of the CDR3: TGTGCCAGCTCCGCCCGGGACAGGGACACAGATACGCAGTATTTT. Amino acid sequence: CASSARDRDTDTQYF.

As regards this clone: Other nucleotide sequences from this sample produce the same CDR3. The genes are TRBV28 and TRBJ1-2; D not certain. The germline CDR1 and CDR2 sequences are MDHEN and SYDVKM. V was cut by 3 bases and J by 5 bases, with 4 bases left in between. The CDR3 is made up of 11 amino acids. In DNA form, the CDR3 reads TGTGCCAGCAGTTTGGCGTATGGCTACACCTTC. Its translation: CASSLAYGYTF.

The genes are TRBV9 and TRBJ1-1; the D gene is possibly TRBD1 (5 bases). Per germline, CDR1 SGDLS and CDR2 YYNGEE. The CDR3 is 14 amino acids. V was clipped by 4 bases and J by 5 bases, with 15 bases between them. As DNA, the CDR3 is TGTGCCAGCAGCTTGGGACCTATAGAAACTGAAGCTTTCTTT. Translation gives CASSLGPIETEAFF.

The chain uses TRBV3-1 (or the pseudogene TRBV3-2) and TRBJ1-1; D might be TRBD1 (5 bases). The length of the CDR3 is 15 residues. Germline V gene data show CDR1 as LGHDT and CDR2 as YNNKEL (reference sequence). Trimming took 4 bases from V and 3 from J, leaving 15 bases between them. CDR3 protein: CASSPTGTDYTEAFF. The DNA of the CDR3 is TGTGCCAGCAGCCCAACCGGGACTGATTACACTGAAGCTTTCTTT.

This chain links TRBV28 with TRBJ2-7; D may be TRBD2 (7 bases). V was cut by 3 bases and J by 7 bases, with 16 bases left in between. The CDR3 runs 14 residues. Germline lookup yields CDR1 MDHEN and CDR2 SYDVKM. The CDR3 reads CASSLGGGAREQYF. The CDR3, as DNA: TGTGCCAGCAGTTTGGGAGGGGGGGCGAGGGAGCAGTACTTC.

This clone was seen only once. This chain connects TRBV5-1 to TRBJ2-3; the D is unclear. This CDR3 comprises 12 residues. Trimming shortened V by 2 bases and J by 0 bases, and 1 base separated the two germline ends. Germline CDR1 reads SGHRS; CDR2 reads YFSETQ. The CDR3 protein is CASSFSTDTQYF. The DNA for the CDR3 is TGCGCCAGCAGCTTTAGCACAGATACGCAGTATTTT.

The J gene is TRBJ1-2, the V gene TRBV24-1, with a possible D match to TRBD1 (5 bases). CDR3 length: 12 amino acids. Germline CDR1 reads KGHDR; CDR2 reads SFDVKD. V was trimmed by 12 bases and J by 3 bases, leaving 13 bases between them. The CDR3: CASAGGDYGYTF. Here the CDR3 DNA reads TGTGCCTCCGCCGGGGGAGACTATGGCTACACCTTC.

V usage is TRBV14 and J usage is TRBJ2-5; D may be TRBD2 (5 bases). Germline CDR1 and CDR2: SGHDN and FVKESK. Trimming stripped 0 bases from V and 4 bases from J, with 15 bases between. The CDR3 totals 16 residues. Written as DNA, the CDR3 is TGTGCCAGCAGCCAAGATCCGGGCCCTGGAGGAGAGACCCAGTACTTC. Encoded protein: CASSQDPGPGGETQYF.

The rearrangement joins TRBV14 to TRBJ2-7, with D unresolved. This CDR3 comprises 14 residues. Germline CDR1 SGHDN, CDR2 FVKESK. Trimming removed 5 bases from V and 0 bases from J, with 11 bases in between. The CDR3 here is CASSRERRSYEQYF. The CDR3 DNA is TGTGCCAGCAGCAGGGAACGGCGCTCCTACGAGCAGTACTTC.

The chain combines TRBV6-6 with TRBJ1-1; 8 bases agree with TRBD1. Germline CDR1 is MNHNY and CDR2 is SVGAGI (reference sequence). The CDR3 is 15 residues long. V was pared by 6 bases and J by 0 bases, with 6 bases of the junction left unmatched. Written as DNA, the CDR3 is TGTGCCAGCAGCATTGGACAGGGCATGAACACTGAAGCTTTCTTT. Its translation is CASSIGQGMNTEAFF.

V is TRBV24-1 and J is TRBJ1-5, with D tentatively TRBD1 (5 bases). CDR3 size: 17 residues. CDR1 and CDR2 from the germline V gene are KGHDR and SFDVKD. Trimming removed 4 bases at V and 3 bases at J, with 18 bases between. CDR3 sequence (DNA): TGTGCCACCAGTGACCCCCGGGACGGTGGGGACAATCAGCCCCAGCATTTT. Protein: CATSDPRDGGDNQPQHF.

In its sample, this clone was seen once. The chain employs TRBV2 and TRBJ2-7; the D gene is possibly TRBD1 (7 bases). The V gene's germline CDR1 is SNHLY and CDR2 FYNNEI. V was trimmed by 8 bases and J by 7 bases, leaving 18 bases between them. There are 13 residues in the CDR3. CDR3 DNA sequence: TGTGCCAGCGGACGATACAGGGGAGGTGAGCAGTACTTC. Protein sequence: CASGRYRGGEQYF.

The chain has TRBV24-1 and TRBJ2-3; possible D gene TRBD1, 5 bases. Per the germline V gene, CDR1 is KGHDR and CDR2 is SFDVKD. The CDR3 is 15 residues long. Trimming stripped 3 bases from V and 4 bases from J, with 13 bases between. The DNA of the CDR3 is TGTGCCACCAGTGATCGCAGGGCGGTGGCAGATACGCAGTATTTT. Translating gives CATSDRRAVADTQYF.

The rearrangement uses TRBV28 and TRBJ1-1; D possibly corresponds to TRBD1 (5 bases). Trimming left V 5 bases short and J 3 bases short, with 19 bases between. The CDR3 runs to 16 residues. Germline V gene sequence: CDR1 MDHEN, CDR2 SYDVKM. CDR3 nucleotides: TGTGCCAGCAGTGATCAGGACATCGTTCTGGACACTGAAGCTTTCTTT. It yields the protein CASSDQDIVLDTEAFF.

The chain has TRBV29-1 and TRBJ2-1; no firm D call. CDR3 size: 13 residues. The V end lost 4 bases, the J end lost 3 bases, and 10 bases lay between the germline ends. CDR1 is SQVTM, CDR2 ANQGSEA, per germline. The CDR3 loop reads CSVAGRSYNEQFF. CDR3 in DNA: TGCAGCGTTGCTGGCAGGAGCTACAATGAGCAGTTCTTC.

The V gene is TRBV5-1, the J gene TRBJ1-1; D is unresolved. V shed 0 bases and J shed 5 bases, with 14 bases lying between them. The CDR3 is made up of 15 amino acids. Germline lookup yields CDR1 SGHRS and CDR2 YFSETQ. CDR3 nucleotide sequence: TGCGCCAGCAGCTTGGGGGTTGGGTTGGAGACTGAAGCTTTCTTT. This encodes CASSLGVGLETEAFF. The full variable domain, rest sourced from reference TRBV5-1 and TRBJ1-1, is KAGVTQTPRYLIKTRGQQVTLSCSPISGHRSVSWYQQTPGQGLQFLFEYFSETQRNKGNFPGRFSGRQFSNSRSEMNVSTLELGDSALYLCASSLGVGLETEAFFGQGTRLTVV.

The rearrangement links TRBV5-1 to TRBJ1-2; 9 positions match TRBD1. This CDR3 is 16 amino acids long. The V gene end was trimmed by 2 bases and the J gene end by 8 bases; junction bases not matched to a gene: 13. The germline CDR1 and CDR2 sequences are SGHRS and YFSETQ. The CDR3 loop reads CASSFNSGTGYDGYTF. The CDR3, as DNA: TGCGCCAGCAGCTTTAATTCCGGGACAGGGTATGACGGCTACACCTTC.

The chain couples TRBV19 to TRBJ1-1; tentatively, D is TRBD1 (5 bases). With 3 bases removed from V and 6 bases from J, the gap between germline ends came to 14 bases. The CDR3 extends over 14 amino acids. Germline values: CDR1 LNHDA, CDR2 SQIVND (reference sequence). CDR3: CASSIPRDGAEAFF. The CDR3 DNA reads as TGTGCCAGTAGTATTCCCAGGGACGGGGCTGAAGCTTTCTTT.

This chain connects TRBV6-5 to TRBJ2-7; D might be TRBD1 (6 bases). Germline V CDR1 and CDR2: MNHEY, SVGAGI. There are 11 residues in the CDR3. Trimming stripped 8 bases from V and 4 bases from J, with 9 bases between. CDR3 bases: TGTGCCAGCGAACAGGGTTACGAGCAGTACTTC. Translating it yields CASEQGYEQYF.

The V gene is TRBV3-1 (or the pseudogene TRBV3-2), the J gene TRBJ1-6, with TRBD1 identical over 7 bases. Trimming cost V 0 bases and J 8 bases; bases outside gene matches: 7. Germline V CDR1 and CDR2: LGHDT, YNNKEL (reference sequence). CDR3 length equals 16 residues. The CDR3 coding sequence is TGTGCCAGCAGCCAAGATGGGACAGCAGAGTATTCACCCCTCCACTTT. This encodes CASSQDGTAEYSPLHF.

This clone has a handful of counts. The chain links TRBV28 to TRBJ1-5, with a tentative D call TRBD1 (5 bases). Looked up from germline, CDR1 is MDHEN and CDR2 is SYDVKM. Deletions cut 2 bases from V and 6 bases from J, with 20 bases between. CDR3 length equals 17 residues. CDR3 loop: CASSLAKAGTHLQPQHF. Here the CDR3 DNA reads TGTGCCAGCAGTTTAGCGAAAGCCGGGACGCATCTTCAGCCCCAGCATTTT.

This chain links TRBV11-2 with TRBJ2-3; D call uncertain. The germline gives CDR1 SGHAT, CDR2 FQNNGV. This CDR3 is built from 12 residues. Trimming cost V 1 base and J 3 bases, with 2 bases left between them. The CDR3, as DNA: TGTGCCAGCAGCTTAGCAACAGATACGCAGTATTTT. Translating gives CASSLATDTQYF.

The chain uses TRBV14 and TRBJ1-1; D gene uncertain. The CDR3 spans 15 residues. Germline CDR1 reads SGHDN; CDR2 reads FVKESK. V shed 4 bases and J shed 3 bases, with 15 bases lying between them. The DNA for the CDR3 is TGTGCCAGCAGCCGGCGCAGGCGTTTGGACACTGAAGCTTTCTTT. It is translated as CASSRRRRLDTEAFF. Together with reference TRBV14 and TRBJ1-1, the CDR3 gives the full variable domain: EAGVTQFPSHSVIEKGQTVTLRCDPISGHDNLYWYRRVMGKEIKFLLHFVKESKQDESGMPNNRFLAERTGGTYSTLKVQPAELEDSGVYFCASSRRRRLDTEAFFGQGTRLTVV.

This rearrangement joins TRBV7-8 to TRBJ1-1; 8 positions agree with TRBD1. The trim removed 6 bases at V and 4 bases at J, leaving 4 bases unmatched. The CDR3 loop spans 13 amino acids. Germline values: CDR1 SGHVS, CDR2 FQNEAQ. The CDR3 sequence: CASSSDRVTEAFF. The CDR3 DNA reads TGTGCCAGCAGTTCGGACAGGGTCACTGAAGCTTTCTTT.

This clone has a single count. The chain employs TRBV5-4 and TRBJ2-2; the D gene is possibly TRBD2 (7 bases). V lost 0 bases to trimming and J lost 5 bases, with 14 bases between them. The CDR3 spans 16 residues. Per germline, CDR1 SGHNT and CDR2 YYREEE (reference sequence). CDR3 sequence: CASSLAGGAITGELFF. CDR3 DNA sequence: TGTGCCAGCAGCTTGGCTGGGGGGGCCATAACCGGGGAGCTGTTTTTT. Complete variable domain (other parts from reference TRBV5-4 and TRBJ2-2): ETGVTQSPTHLIKTRGQQVTLRCSSQSGHNTVSWYQQALGQGPQFIFQYYREEENGRGNFPPRFSGLQFPNYSSELNVNALELDDSALYLCASSLAGGAITGELFFGEGSRLTVL.

The chain has TRBV7-8 and TRBJ1-1; 7 bases align to TRBD1. Germline V gives CDR1 SGHVS, CDR2 FQNEAQ. The CDR3 consists of 13 residues. Trimming removed 6 bases from V and 7 bases from J; junction bases left unmatched: 8. DNA for the CDR3: TGTGCCAGCAGAGTGACAGGGAATCATGAAGCTTTCTTT. This translates into CASRVTGNHEAFF. Using reference TRBV7-8 and TRBJ1-1 for the parts outside the CDR3, the full variable domain is GAGVSQSPRYKVAKRGQDVALRCDPISGHVSLFWYQQALGQGPEFLTYFQNEAQLDKSGLPSDRFFAERPEGSVSTLKIQRTQQEDSAVYLCASRVTGNHEAFFGQGTRLTVV.

The CDR3 here is CASSSSSQGSSYEQYF. The DNA of the CDR3 is TGTGCCAGCAGTTCCTCGAGCCAGGGTAGCTCCTACGAGCAGTACTTC. The V gene is TRBV6-5, the J gene TRBJ2-7; TRBD1 might be the D (5 bases). The germline V gene has CDR1 MNHEY and CDR2 SVGAGI. The length of the CDR3 is 16 residues. Trimming shortened V by 4 bases and J by 0 bases, and 16 bases separated the two germline ends.

V gene TRBV3-1 (or the pseudogene TRBV3-2) combines with J gene TRBJ2-1; D is tentatively TRBD1 or TRBD2 (5 bases each). V was trimmed by 4 bases and J by 4 bases, leaving 20 bases between them. This CDR3 has 17 residues. Germline V lookup: CDR1 LGHDT, CDR2 YNNKEL (reference sequence). CDR3: CASSPRERGRSYNEQFF. In DNA, the CDR3 is TGTGCCAGCAGCCCCCGAGAACGGGGCCGGTCGTACAATGAGCAGTTCTTC.

The chain carries TRBV19 and TRBJ1-6; the D gene is possibly TRBD1 (6 bases). V was cut by 6 bases and J by 0 bases, with 9 bases left in between. Germline loops: CDR1 LNHDA, CDR2 SQIVND (reference sequence). This CDR3 has 15 amino acids. This CDR3 is CASRSGASYNSPLHF. CDR3 coding DNA: TGTGCCAGTAGATCAGGGGCCTCCTATAATTCACCCCTCCACTTT.

The V gene is TRBV27, the J gene TRBJ1-4, with 7 bases matching TRBD1. Trimming removed 0 bases from V and 10 bases from J; junction bases left unmatched: 8. The CDR3 length is 15 residues. Germline CDR1 is MNHEY and CDR2 is SMNVEV (reference sequence). DNA for the CDR3: TGTGCCAGCAGTTTATCAACTACAGGGGCAGGAAAACTGTTTTTT. This sequence encodes CASSLSTTGAGKLFF.